These 29 T cell receptor beta chains were all obtained from the same sample, sequenced in a study of T cell repertoires in cytomegalovirus infection. TCRdb reprocessed the reads via MiXCR and lists one record per CDR3 protein. The table lists more than 400,000 distinct CDR3 sequences, approximately 26% of them singletons, with under 15% in the top ten. The sample was PBMCs. These receptors were collected from a human donor in good health (CMV status not recorded). Some clones in this sample may be carry-over from other donors' samples.

This chain links TRBV11-3 with TRBJ2-1, with D tentatively TRBD2 (5 bases). CDR1 and CDR2 from the germline V gene are SGHNT and YENEEA. This CDR3 is built from 13 residues. V dropped 5 bases and J dropped 7 bases, with 12 bases sitting between them. CDR3 coding DNA: TGTGCCAGCAGCCCGGCGGGTGGGAATGAGCAGTTCTTC. Its protein is CASSPAGGNEQFF.

The CDR3 DNA is TGTGCCAGTAGTATAATCCCAGGGGGCCGGAACTATGGCTACACCTTC. This codes for CASSIIPGGRNYGYTF. V gene TRBV19 combines with J gene TRBJ1-2, with TRBD1 identical over 8 bases. Germline CDR1 reads LNHDA; CDR2 reads SQIVND (reference sequence). Trimming at V came to 2 bases and at J to 2 bases, leaving 7 bases not matched to a gene. The CDR3 totals 16 residues.

This clonotype was observed a handful of times. This sequence joins TRBV30 and TRBJ2-7; D not resolved. The V and J ends lost 5 bases and 4 bases respectively, with 15 bases between them. Germline V gene lookup returns CDR1 GTSNPN and CDR2 SVGIG (reference sequence). The CDR3 is made up of 13 amino acids. In nucleotides, the CDR3 is TGTGCCTGGTCTCCGCTAGGCCGTTACGAGCAGTACTTC. Translating gives CAWSPLGRYEQYF.

This clonotype was observed many times. V is TRBV7-2 and J is TRBJ2-1; weak D call: TRBD2 (6 bases). The germline CDR1 and CDR2 sequences are SGHTA and FQGNSA. V was trimmed by 1 base and J by 15 bases, leaving 19 bases between them. CDR3 length: 14 amino acids. The CDR3 DNA is TGTGCCAGCAGCTTAGAGTCAGAGGGAGGCCATCGGTTCTTC. Translation: CASSLESEGGHRFF.

This clonotype was seen at least ten times. This rearrangement joins TRBV7-2 to TRBJ2-2; unclear D gene. Germline CDR1 and CDR2: SGHTA and FQGNSA. V lost 1 base, J lost 2 bases, and 8 bases lay in between. The CDR3 consists of 15 residues. CDR3 loop: CASSLVNPNTGELFF. CDR3 sequence (DNA): TGTGCCAGCAGCTTAGTTAATCCCAACACCGGGGAGCTGTTTTTT.

The J gene is TRBJ1-2, the V gene TRBV12-3 or TRBV12-4; TRBD1 aligns across 7 bases. Trimming cost V 6 bases and J 5 bases; bases outside gene matches: 9. The CDR3 consists of 14 residues. The CDR3 region has the DNA TGTGCCAGCAGCCAGGGGGGGGGAGGGTATGGCTACACCTTC. It yields the protein CASSQGGGGYGYTF.

This clonotype was recorded a few times. A much larger clone lies a single base off, so this may be a read error. The gene calls are TRBV6-2 or TRBV6-3 and TRBJ1-1; D unclear. The V gene's germline CDR1 is MNHEY and CDR2 SVGEGT. The CDR3 covers 13 residues. V dropped 6 bases and J dropped 1 base, with 9 bases sitting between them. Written as DNA, the CDR3 is TGTGCCAGCAGCTCAAAAGGGAACACTGAAGCTTTCTTT. Translating it yields CASSSKGNTEAFF.

The rearrangement uses TRBV28 and TRBJ1-2; D is uncertain. The ends were cut back, 6 bases at V and 8 bases at J, with 19 bases in the middle. Germline CDR1 reads MDHEN; CDR2 reads SYDVKM. This CDR3 has 14 residues. CDR3 nucleotide sequence: TGTGCCAGCAGCCCCGTAGGGTTTATAGGCGGCTACACCTTC. The encoded protein is CASSPVGFIGGYTF.

The V gene is TRBV29-1, the J gene TRBJ2-5, with D tentatively TRBD1 or TRBD2 (5 bases each). Germline CDR1 is SQVTM and CDR2 is ANQGSEA. CDR3 length equals 11 residues. Trimming pared 6 bases from V and 4 bases from J, leaving 9 bases between. The CDR3 DNA is TGCAGCGTCTCGGGGCTAGAGACCCAGTACTTC. Translated, it gives CSVSGLETQYF. The entire variable domain, with the rest obtained from reference TRBV29-1 and TRBJ2-5, is as follows: SAVISQKPSRDICQRGTSLTIQCQVDSQVTMMFWYRQQPGQSLTLIATANQGSEATYESGFVIDKFPISRPNLTFSTLTVSNMSPEDSSIYLCSVSGLETQYFGPGTRLLVL.

This clonotype has a count of ten or more. The chain links TRBV7-2 to TRBJ1-2, with 8 bases matching TRBD1. CDR3 length equals 14 residues. Germline-derived CDR1 and CDR2 are SGHTA and FQGNSA. The V segment lost 5 bases and the J segment 8 bases; nucleotides outside the gene matches: 10. CDR3 protein: CASSQGTGPRGYTF. In DNA, the CDR3 is TGTGCCAGCAGCCAGGGGACAGGTCCCAGAGGCTACACCTTC.

The CDR3 sequence is CASTPGQGWNEQFF. The CDR3 coding sequence is TGTGCCAGCACCCCGGGACAGGGATGGAATGAGCAGTTCTTC. The chain has TRBV25-1 and TRBJ2-1; TRBD1 matches at 9 bases. Germline V CDR1 and CDR2: MGHDK, SYGVNS. With 7 bases clipped from V and 7 bases from J, the junction kept 8 bases outside the gene matches. This CDR3 spans 14 amino acids.

V gene TRBV7-9 combines with J gene TRBJ1-1; D call uncertain. Between the trimmed V and J ends, which lost 5 bases and 0 bases, there was a span of 10 bases. The CDR3 contains 14 residues. Germline V gene sequence: CDR1 SEHNR, CDR2 FQNEAQ (reference sequence). CDR3 bases: TGTGCCAGCAGCCTCACAACATTGAACACTGAAGCTTTCTTT. Residues: CASSLTTLNTEAFF.

V and J are TRBV29-1 and TRBJ2-7, with D perhaps matching TRBD1 (6 bases). Germline V lookup: CDR1 SQVTM, CDR2 ANQGSEA. The CDR3 runs to 13 residues. V lost 2 bases, J lost 7 bases, and 15 bases lay in between. The chain's CDR3 is CSVEPNTGWEQYF. The DNA for the CDR3 is TGCAGCGTTGAACCGAATACAGGGTGGGAGCAGTACTTC.

This clonotype turned up a few times. The chain uses TRBV15 and TRBJ1-2; unclear D gene. The CDR3 is made up of 15 amino acids. Trimming pared 3 bases from V and 7 bases from J, leaving 18 bases between. Germline V gene sequence: CDR1 LNHNV, CDR2 YYDKDF (reference sequence). The CDR3 DNA sequence: TGTGCCACCAGCAGTATCGGGGTATCCCTCGGTGGCTACACCTTC. It translates to CATSSIGVSLGGYTF.

This sequence joins TRBV7-9 and TRBJ1-2; D might be TRBD1 (5 bases). Trimming left V 5 bases short and J 3 bases short, with 10 bases between. The V gene's germline CDR1 is SEHNR and CDR2 FQNEAQ (reference sequence). The CDR3 totals 13 residues. The CDR3 protein is CASSQGRDYGYTF. The CDR3 region has the DNA TGTGCCAGCAGCCAGGGACGGGACTATGGCTACACCTTC.

This clonotype was recorded only once. The chain combines TRBV29-1 with TRBJ2-1; 9 bases map to TRBD1. The CDR3 spans 18 residues. Germline V gene data show CDR1 as SQVTM and CDR2 as ANQGSEA. V lost 2 bases to trimming and J lost 5 bases; unmatched junction nucleotides: 16. Here the CDR3 DNA reads TGCAGCGTTGAATTCGCAGGGGTTTGGGGACAGGGTAACAATGAGCAGTTCTTC. Its translation: CSVEFAGVWGQGNNEQFF.

The chain joins TRBV20-1 to TRBJ2-6, with a weak D call TRBD1 (6 bases). This CDR3 comprises 15 residues. The germline CDR1 and CDR2 sequences are DFQATT and SNEGSKA (reference sequence). V was shortened by 0 bases and J by 4 bases, with 10 bases between the two germline ends. The CDR3 nucleotides are TGCAGTGCTAGAGATTCAGGGGCCGGGGCCAACGTCCTGACTTTC. The encoded protein is CSARDSGAGANVLTF.

This CDR3 is CASSKPGTVIGGNTIYF. For the CDR3, the DNA is TGTGCCAGCAGCAAACCCGGGACGGTGATTGGGGGAAACACCATATATTTT. The chain recombines TRBV7-6 with TRBJ1-3, with D maybe TRBD1 (5 bases). This CDR3 contains 17 residues. The germline gives CDR1 SGHVS, CDR2 FNYEAQ. Between the trimmed V and J ends, which lost 5 bases and 4 bases, there was a span of 21 bases.

The chain employs TRBV27 and TRBJ2-1; D gene unclear. V lost 5 bases and J 0 bases, leaving 14 bases between the germline ends. CDR1 is MNHEY, CDR2 SMNVEV, per germline (reference sequence). This CDR3 is 16 amino acids long. DNA for the CDR3: TGTGCCAGCAGTGTGGTCACTCCGAGCTCCTACAATGAGCAGTTCTTC. Amino acids: CASSVVTPSSYNEQFF.

This clonotype was detected ten times or more. The chain employs TRBV7-8 and TRBJ2-3; 10 nucleotides line up with TRBD2. CDR1 is SGHVS and CDR2 is FQNEAQ in the germline V gene. The CDR3 is 16 amino acids. The junction had 5 bases not matched to a gene; V was cut back by 2 bases and J by 3 bases. The CDR3 nucleotides read TGTGCCAGCAGCTTAATGAGCGGGAGGGCGACAGATACGCAGTATTTT. It translates to CASSLMSGRATDTQYF.

The chain employs TRBV27 and TRBJ2-7; TRBD2 aligns across 9 bases. This CDR3 is 14 amino acids long. Germline loops: CDR1 MNHEY, CDR2 SMNVEV (reference sequence). Trimming removed 6 bases from V and 3 bases from J; junction bases left unmatched: 6. The CDR3 reads CASSLTSGYYEQYF. The DNA for the CDR3 is TGTGCCAGCAGCTTGACTAGCGGATACTACGAGCAGTACTTC.

The chain uses TRBV11-2 and TRBJ1-3, with D possibly TRBD1 on 5 matching bases. This CDR3 has 19 amino acids. Germline-derived CDR1 and CDR2 are SGHAT and FQNNGV. The V gene lost 5 bases and the J gene lost 0 bases, with 23 bases spanning the gap. The DNA for the CDR3 is TGTGCCAGCAGCCGAAGGGGTCCTACCCCTGAGAGCTCTGGAAACACCATATATTTT. Amino acid sequence: CASSRRGPTPESSGNTIYF.

The chain uses TRBV19 and TRBJ1-5; 7 nucleotides match TRBD1. V trimming: 0 bases; J trimming: 0 bases; junction bases outside the gene matches: 20. Germline V gene lookup returns CDR1 LNHDA and CDR2 SQIVND (reference sequence). This CDR3 region has 22 residues. This CDR3 is CASSIDPGRFGTATISNQPQHF. The CDR3 nucleotides are TGTGCCAGTAGTATAGATCCCGGGCGTTTCGGGACAGCCACCATTAGCAATCAGCCCCAGCATTTT. Complete variable domain (other parts from reference TRBV19 and TRBJ1-5): DGGITQSPKYLFRKEGQNVTLSCEQNLNHDAMYWYRQDPGQGLRLIYYSQIVNDFQKGDIAEGYSVSREKKESFPLTVTSAQKNPTAFYLCASSIDPGRFGTATISNQPQHFGDGTRLSIL.

There are a few counts of this clonotype. This chain links TRBV19 with TRBJ2-3; 9 bases map to TRBD1. The CDR3 is made up of 15 amino acids. The J segment lost 3 bases and the V segment lost 6 bases, leaving 7 bases of the junction unmatched. Germline V gene data show CDR1 as LNHDA and CDR2 as SQIVND (reference sequence). The CDR3 DNA follows: TGTGCCAGTAGAGATGGACAGGGGCCGACAGATACGCAGTATTTT. It codes for CASRDGQGPTDTQYF.

This clonotype came up a few times. The genes are TRBV5-6 and TRBJ1-6; 7 bases line up with TRBD1. The V gene's germline CDR1 is SGHDT and CDR2 YYEEEE. This CDR3 is built from 16 residues. After removal of 4 bases from V and 10 bases from J, the junction contained 14 bases not matched to a gene. The CDR3 spells CASSDSHRGLRSPLHF. In nucleotides, the CDR3 is TGTGCCAGCAGCGATTCACACAGGGGTTTACGCTCACCCCTCCACTTT.

This chain uses TRBV28 with TRBJ2-3; D gene unclear. The CDR3 contains 13 residues. Trimming pared 3 bases from V and 2 bases from J, leaving 6 bases between. CDR1 is MDHEN and CDR2 is SYDVKM in the germline V gene. As DNA, the CDR3 is TGTGCCAGCAGTTTCATAGACACAGATACGCAGTATTTT. Amino acids: CASSFIDTDTQYF.

This clonotype was seen a few times. This sequence joins TRBV20-1 and TRBJ2-1; 7 nucleotides align to TRBD2. Trimming took 0 bases from V and 6 from J; bases not matched to a gene: 8. CDR1 DFQATT and CDR2 SNEGSKA come from the germline V gene (reference sequence). The CDR3 runs 15 residues. The CDR3 sequence: CSARDPRRESNEQFF. The CDR3 DNA reads as TGCAGTGCTAGAGATCCTAGGCGGGAGAGCAATGAGCAGTTCTTC.

The V gene is TRBV7-2, the J gene TRBJ2-3; TRBD1 or TRBD2 may be the D gene (9 bases each). This CDR3 contains 21 residues. Trimming took 1 base from V and 6 from J, leaving 32 bases between them. Germline-derived CDR1 and CDR2 are SGHTA and FQGNSA. The CDR3 region has the DNA TGTGCCAGCAGCTTAGATTGGGGGACAGGGCTTGCTAGCGGGGCTCGGGATACGCAGTATTTT. Residues: CASSLDWGTGLASGARDTQYF.

The chain combines TRBV19 with TRBJ1-5, with unresolved D. The CDR3 spans 18 residues. V was clipped by 5 bases and J by 4 bases, with 24 bases between them. Per the germline V gene, CDR1 is LNHDA and CDR2 is SQIVND (reference sequence). Here the CDR3 reads CASSPGPWATGGNQPQHF. CDR3 in DNA: TGTGCCAGTAGTCCGGGCCCATGGGCTACCGGCGGGAATCAGCCCCAGCATTTT. Using reference TRBV19 and TRBJ1-5 for the parts outside the CDR3, the full variable domain is DGGITQSPKYLFRKEGQNVTLSCEQNLNHDAMYWYRQDPGQGLRLIYYSQIVNDFQKGDIAEGYSVSREKKESFPLTVTSAQKNPTAFYLCASSPGPWATGGNQPQHFGDGTRLSIL.